The 22 T cell receptor beta chains in this list originate from one sample, sequenced in a study of T cells in Graves' hyperthyroidism and ophthalmopathy. Amplification of TCR beta CDR3 regions was performed using RNA transcripts as template. The HTBI set primed first-round TCR CDR3 RT-PCR. TCRdb analysed the multiplex PCR reads with MiXCR anew, one entry per CDR3 protein. The repertoire consists of 500,000 to 800,000 distinct CDR3 sequences, with roughly 45% occurring once and the leading ten covering more than 7%. Sequences were obtained from peripheral blood or thyroid tissue (not recorded which). These receptor sequences come from an adult man with Graves' disease, either hyperthyroidism or ophthalmopathy (not recorded which).

The gene calls are TRBV15 and TRBJ2-6; a possible D gene is TRBD2 (5 bases). The CDR3 covers 18 residues. V lost 3 bases and J 0 bases, leaving 15 bases between the germline ends. Per the germline V gene, CDR1 is LNHNV and CDR2 is YYDKDF (reference sequence). The chain's CDR3 is CATSSYDPRGSGANVLTF. The CDR3 DNA reads as TGTGCCACCAGCAGTTACGACCCTCGGGGCTCTGGGGCCAACGTCCTGACTTTC.

To note about this clonotype: With a much larger clone just one base away, this may be a read error. V is TRBV7-9 and J is TRBJ1-4; D is undetermined. V lost 9 bases, J lost 6 bases, and 11 bases lay in between. The CDR3 consists of 12 residues. CDR1 SEHNR and CDR2 FQNEAQ come from the germline V gene (reference sequence). The CDR3: CASSMPDEKLFF. CDR3 DNA sequence: TGTGCCAGTAGTATGCCTGATGAAAAACTGTTTTTT. The full variable domain, completed using reference TRBV7-9 and TRBJ1-4, is DTGVSQNPRHKITKRGQNVTFRCDPISEHNRLYWYRQTLGQGPEFLTYFQNEAQLEKSRLLSDRFSAERPKGSFSTLEIQRTEQGDSAMYLCASSMPDEKLFFGSGTQLSVL.

The chain carries TRBV7-9 and TRBJ1-4, with 11 bases matching TRBD1. CDR1 and CDR2 (germline): SEHNR, FQNEAQ (reference sequence). The V segment lost 3 bases and the J segment 4 bases; nucleotides outside the gene matches: 7. This CDR3 is built from 17 residues. CDR3 coding DNA: TGTGCCAGCAGCTTCCGGGACAGGGGGGTATATAATGAAAAACTGTTTTTT. It codes for CASSFRDRGVYNEKLFF.

This clonotype was seen at least ten times. V usage is TRBV7-9 and J usage is TRBJ1-6; D not resolved. V was cut by 1 base and J by 7 bases, with 11 bases left in between. This CDR3 is 15 amino acids long. CDR1 and CDR2 from the germline V gene are SEHNR and FQNEAQ (reference sequence). Here the CDR3 reads CASSLVRAGNSPLHF. CDR3 DNA sequence: TGTGCCAGCAGCTTAGTAAGAGCAGGCAATTCACCCCTCCACTTT. Filled out from reference TRBV7-9 and TRBJ1-6, the complete variable domain reads DTGVSQNPRHKITKRGQNVTFRCDPISEHNRLYWYRQTLGQGPEFLTYFQNEAQLEKSRLLSDRFSAERPKGSFSTLEIQRTEQGDSAMYLCASSLVRAGNSPLHFGNGTRLTVT.

The J gene is TRBJ1-1, the V gene TRBV5-5; D perhaps matches TRBD1 (6 bases). Germline lookup yields CDR1 SGHKS and CDR2 YYEKEE (reference sequence). Trimming removed 0 bases from V and 10 bases from J, with 16 bases in between. The CDR3 consists of 14 residues. The CDR3 loop reads CASSLAATGPAAFF. The DNA for the CDR3 is TGTGCCAGCAGCTTGGCCGCGACAGGCCCCGCAGCTTTCTTT.

The chain employs TRBV7-9 and TRBJ1-6; D may be TRBD1 (6 bases). CDR3 length: 17 residues. Trimming shortened V by 4 bases and J by 1 base, and 14 bases separated the two germline ends. In germline, CDR1 is SEHNR, CDR2 FQNEAQ (reference sequence). In DNA form, the CDR3 reads TGTGCCAGCAGCTCCTGGACAGTCGGTTCCTATAATTCACCCCTCCACTTT. Translated: CASSSWTVGSYNSPLHF.

This clonotype has only a few counts. The chain recombines TRBV20-1 with TRBJ1-5; D not resolved. The CDR3 consists of 13 residues. Germline assignment: CDR1 DFQATT and CDR2 SNEGSKA (reference sequence). Trimming left V 1 base short and J 4 bases short, with 8 bases between. DNA of the CDR3: TGCAGTGCTAGAGGATTCGAAAATCAGCCCCAGCATTTT. As protein: CSARGFENQPQHF.

The CDR3 region is CAISEGLEKTQYF. CDR3 nucleotide sequence: TGTGCCATCAGTGAGGGGCTAGAAAAGACCCAGTACTTC. The V and J genes are TRBV10-3 and TRBJ2-5; D not resolved. V was shortened by 2 bases and J by 6 bases, with 10 bases between the two germline ends. The CDR3 runs 13 residues. Germline assignment: CDR1 ENHRY and CDR2 SYGVKD.

About this clonotype itself: This may be a read error: a much more frequent sequence differs by one nucleotide. This chain uses TRBV7-9 with TRBJ1-2, with TRBD1 matching 9 bases. Germline CDR1 reads SEHNR; CDR2 reads FQNEAQ (reference sequence). The CDR3 is 15 amino acids. Here the CDR3 reads CASSGDLQGAEGYAF. The CDR3 region has the DNA TGTGCCAGCAGCGGAGATTTACAGGGGGCGGAAGGCTACGCCTTC.

The chain combines TRBV6-5 with TRBJ1-6; TRBD1 is a possible D gene (6 bases). The CDR3 spans 14 residues. The germline V gene encodes CDR1 MNHEY and CDR2 SVGAGI. Trimming removed 6 bases at V and 10 bases at J, with 16 bases between. CDR3 coding DNA: TGTGCCAGCAGCTCGGGCAGGGGACGATCACCCCTCCACTTT. Translation gives CASSSGRGRSPLHF.

This clonotype was seen a handful of times. V is TRBV2 and J is TRBJ1-1; D call uncertain. The CDR3 contains 15 residues. CDR1 is SNHLY, CDR2 FYNNEI, per germline. V shed 3 bases and J shed 0 bases, with 11 bases lying between them. The CDR3 sequence: CASSDPRMMNTEAFF. The CDR3, as DNA: TGTGCCAGCAGTGACCCGAGGATGATGAACACTGAAGCTTTCTTT.

This clonotype showed up many times. The rearrangement joins TRBV2 to TRBJ1-3; D unresolved. V gave up 3 bases and J gave up 0 bases, with 12 bases separating them. Per the germline V gene, CDR1 is SNHLY and CDR2 is FYNNEI. CDR3 length: 16 residues. The CDR3 DNA is TGTGCCAGCAGTGATAGAGACGGATACTCTGGAAACACCATATATTTT. Residues: CASSDRDGYSGNTIYF.

This clonotype has more than one count but fewer than ten. This chain's CDR3 is CASQTQAYTGELFF. DNA for the CDR3: TGTGCCAGTCAAACCCAGGCCTACACCGGGGAGCTGTTTTTT. The chain joins TRBV19 to TRBJ2-2; D is undetermined. This CDR3 is built from 14 residues. CDR1 is LNHDA, CDR2 SQIVND, per germline (reference sequence). Trimming took 8 bases from V and 3 from J, leaving 13 bases between them.

The rearrangement joins TRBV24-1 to TRBJ1-2; D is ambiguous. V was clipped by 6 bases and J by 10 bases, with 23 bases between them. The length of the CDR3 is 15 residues. The V gene's germline CDR1 is KGHDR and CDR2 SFDVKD. The CDR3 reads CATSYSSFDGGDYTF. For the CDR3, the DNA is TGTGCCACCAGTTATTCATCCTTCGACGGAGGCGACTACACCTTC.

The chain recombines TRBV7-2 with TRBJ1-6; D gene unclear. The germline CDR1 and CDR2 sequences are SGHTA and FQGNSA. The CDR3 spans 16 residues. V lost 4 bases, J lost 7 bases, and 17 bases lay in between. The CDR3 loop is CASSSEASLRNSPLHF. The CDR3 nucleotides read TGTGCCAGCAGCTCCGAGGCAAGTTTGCGGAATTCACCCCTCCACTTT.

This chain connects TRBV2 to TRBJ1-5; D uncertain. Germline V CDR1 and CDR2: SNHLY, FYNNEI. This CDR3 has 13 residues. Trimming took off 3 bases at V and 4 bases at J, with 7 bases between the two ends. The CDR3 region is CASSDHRNQPQHF. CDR3 nucleotide sequence: TGTGCCAGCAGTGATCACAGAAATCAGCCCCAGCATTTT.

This chain connects TRBV14 to TRBJ1-6; the D is unclear. V lost 0 bases, J lost 6 bases, and 18 bases lay in between. The CDR3 contains 18 residues. The germline CDR1 and CDR2 sequences are SGHDN and FVKESK. CDR3 nucleotides: TGTGCCAGCAGCCAAGATATCCCATCAGCAGGCGTTAATTCACCCCTCCACTTT. Its protein is CASSQDIPSAGVNSPLHF.

For this clonotype: The missing conserved phenylalanine or tryptophan at the end of this CDR3 makes a read error likely. Because the CDR3's place on the DNA is in doubt, the DNA is left out and the CDR3 is given as listed by TCRdb. The chain has TRBV29-1 and TRBJ1-2; the DNA was not used to check the table's D call, TRBD1. CDR1 is SQVTM and CDR2 is ANQGSEA in the germline V gene. The CDR3 has 8 residues if both end residues are counted. The CDR3 spells CSVEEDRG.

V gene TRBV5-1 combines with J gene TRBJ2-7; D may be TRBD1 (7 bases). The germline gives CDR1 SGHRS, CDR2 YFSETQ. The CDR3 has 13 amino acids. The V gene lost 3 bases and the J gene lost 7 bases, with 14 bases spanning the gap. CDR3 coding DNA: TGCGCCAGCAGCTCCGGAGGGGGCGAGGAGCAGTACTTC. The encoded protein is CASSSGGGEEQYF.

Details on this clonotype: A much larger clone differs by one base, so this may be a read error. The CDR3 reads CAISDSPGQNGYTF. DNA of the CDR3: TGTGCCATCAGTGACTCTCCGGGACAGAATGGCTACACCTTC. The V gene is TRBV10-3, the J gene TRBJ1-2, with 7 bases lining up with TRBD1. With V trimmed by 3 bases and J by 6 bases, 7 bases remained unmatched. The CDR3 is 14 residues long. The germline gives CDR1 ENHRY, CDR2 SYGVKD.

As concerns this clonotype: Compared with germline, one end of the junction differs, possibly owing to a read error. The V call is TRBV5-1, the J call TRBJ1-1; D gene ambiguous. The CDR3 contains 14 residues. Germline CDR1 and CDR2: SGHRS and YFSETQ. Here the CDR3 reads CASSLGNRNTEAFF. The CDR3, as DNA: TGTGCCAGCAGCCTGGGTAACAGGAACACTGAAGCTTTCTTT.

This sequence joins TRBV11-2 and TRBJ1-2; no firm D call. Germline CDR1 reads SGHAT; CDR2 reads FQNNGV. V lost 1 base, J lost 8 bases, and 17 bases lay in between. This CDR3 contains 15 residues. Here the CDR3 reads CASSLVTGPPGGYTF. The CDR3 DNA sequence: TGTGCCAGCAGCTTAGTTACCGGGCCTCCGGGAGGCTACACCTTC.